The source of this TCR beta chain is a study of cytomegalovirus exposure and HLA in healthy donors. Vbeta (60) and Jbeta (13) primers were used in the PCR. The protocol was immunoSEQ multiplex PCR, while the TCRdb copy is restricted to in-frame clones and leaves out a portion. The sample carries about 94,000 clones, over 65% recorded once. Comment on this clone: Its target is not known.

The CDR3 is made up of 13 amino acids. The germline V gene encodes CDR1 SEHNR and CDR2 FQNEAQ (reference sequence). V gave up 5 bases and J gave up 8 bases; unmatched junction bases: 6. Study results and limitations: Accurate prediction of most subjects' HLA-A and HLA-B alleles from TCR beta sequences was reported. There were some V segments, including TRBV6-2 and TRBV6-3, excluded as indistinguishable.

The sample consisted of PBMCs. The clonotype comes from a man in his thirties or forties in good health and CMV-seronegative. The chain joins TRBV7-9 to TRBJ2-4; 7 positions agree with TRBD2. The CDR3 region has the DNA TGTGCCAGCAGCCCCGGGACTACGGACATTCAGTACTTC. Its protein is CASSPGTTDIQYF.